The source of this T cell receptor beta chain is a study of blood T cell repertoires in COVID-19. Per the original methods: Quantification of nucleated cells was approximated via reference gene primer amplification. TCRdb keeps only in-frame clones here, not all; method: immunoSEQ multiplex PCR. That table gives V, J and clone size, and the DNA gave D and trimming. This table has around 250,000 clones, approximately 82% appearing once. The V gene's germline CDR1 is MDHEN and CDR2 SYDVKM. The CDR3 is 14 residues long. The ends lost 5 bases at V and 6 bases at J; junction bases unmatched: 8. The rearrangement links TRBV28 to TRBJ2-7, with 9 bases lining up with TRBD1. This clonotype was obtained from a woman at least 80 years old with acute or convalescent COVID-19. The material sequenced was peripheral blood. The CDR3 here is CASSDPGQGFEQYF. CDR3 sequence (DNA): TGTGCCAGCAGTGACCCGGGACAGGGTTTCGAGCAGTACTTC.